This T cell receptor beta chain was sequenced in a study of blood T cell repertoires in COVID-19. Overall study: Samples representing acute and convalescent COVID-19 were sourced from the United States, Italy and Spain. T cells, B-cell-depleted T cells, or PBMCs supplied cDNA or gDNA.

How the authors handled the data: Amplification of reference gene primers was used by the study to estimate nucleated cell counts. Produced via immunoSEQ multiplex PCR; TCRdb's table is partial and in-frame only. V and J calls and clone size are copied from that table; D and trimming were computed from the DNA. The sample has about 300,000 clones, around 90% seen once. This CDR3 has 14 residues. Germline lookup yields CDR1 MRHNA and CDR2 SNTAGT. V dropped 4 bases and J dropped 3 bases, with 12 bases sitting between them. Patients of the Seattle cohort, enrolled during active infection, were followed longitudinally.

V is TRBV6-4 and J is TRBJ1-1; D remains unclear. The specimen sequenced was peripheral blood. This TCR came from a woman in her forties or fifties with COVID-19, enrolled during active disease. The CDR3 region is CASSVLPSDTEAFF. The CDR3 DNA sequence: TGTGCCAGCAGTGTGCTACCGAGCGACACTGAAGCTTTCTTT.